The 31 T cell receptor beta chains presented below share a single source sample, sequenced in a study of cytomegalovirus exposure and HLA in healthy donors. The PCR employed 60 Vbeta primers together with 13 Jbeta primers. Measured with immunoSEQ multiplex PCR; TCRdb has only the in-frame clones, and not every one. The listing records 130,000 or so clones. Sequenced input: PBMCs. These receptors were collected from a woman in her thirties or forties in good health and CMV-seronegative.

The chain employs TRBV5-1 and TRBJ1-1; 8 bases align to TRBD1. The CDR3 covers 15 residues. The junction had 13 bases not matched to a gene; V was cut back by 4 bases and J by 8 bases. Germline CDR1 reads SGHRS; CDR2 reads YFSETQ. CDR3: CASSPISDREEEAFF. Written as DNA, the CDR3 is TGCGCCAGCAGCCCGATCTCGGACAGGGAAGAAGAAGCTTTCTTT.

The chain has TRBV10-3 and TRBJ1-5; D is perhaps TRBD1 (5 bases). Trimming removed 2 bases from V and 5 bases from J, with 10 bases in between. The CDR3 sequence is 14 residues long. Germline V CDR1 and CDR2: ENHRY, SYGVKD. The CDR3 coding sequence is TGTGCCATCAGTGAGCGACAGAATGATCAGCCCCAGCATTTT. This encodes CAISERQNDQPQHF.

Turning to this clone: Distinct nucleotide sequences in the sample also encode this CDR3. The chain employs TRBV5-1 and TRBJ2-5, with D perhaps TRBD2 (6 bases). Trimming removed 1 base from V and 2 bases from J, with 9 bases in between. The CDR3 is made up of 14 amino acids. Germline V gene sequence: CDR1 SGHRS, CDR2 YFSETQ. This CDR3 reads CASSLQGGQETQYF. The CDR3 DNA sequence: TGCGCCAGCAGCTTGCAGGGAGGTCAAGAGACCCAGTACTTC.

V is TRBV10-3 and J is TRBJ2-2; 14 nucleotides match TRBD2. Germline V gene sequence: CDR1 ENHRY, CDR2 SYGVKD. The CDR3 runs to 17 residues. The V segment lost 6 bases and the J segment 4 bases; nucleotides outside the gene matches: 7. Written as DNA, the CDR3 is TGTGCCATCAGGGGGACTAGCGGGGGCCGGGGCACCGGGGAGCTGTTTTTT. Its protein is CAIRGTSGGRGTGELFF.

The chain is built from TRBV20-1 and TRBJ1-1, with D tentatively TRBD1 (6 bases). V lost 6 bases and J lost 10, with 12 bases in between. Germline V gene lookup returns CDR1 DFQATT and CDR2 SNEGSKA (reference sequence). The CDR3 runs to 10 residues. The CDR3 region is CSARTATAFF. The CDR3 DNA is TGCAGTGCCCGGACAGCAACAGCTTTCTTT.

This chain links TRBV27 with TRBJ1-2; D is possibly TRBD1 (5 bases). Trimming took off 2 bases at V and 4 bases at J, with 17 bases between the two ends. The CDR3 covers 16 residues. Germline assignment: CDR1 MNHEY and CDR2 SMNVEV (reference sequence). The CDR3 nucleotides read TGTGCCAGCAGTTTACGCTCCTCAGGGATAGGCTATGGCTACACCTTC. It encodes CASSLRSSGIGYGYTF.

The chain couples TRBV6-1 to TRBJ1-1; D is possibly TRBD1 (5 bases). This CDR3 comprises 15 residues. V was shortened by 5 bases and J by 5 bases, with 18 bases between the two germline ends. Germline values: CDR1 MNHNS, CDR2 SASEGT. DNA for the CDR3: TGTGCCAGCAGTAATTTAAGGGAGGGGAAGACTGAAGCTTTCTTT. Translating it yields CASSNLREGKTEAFF.

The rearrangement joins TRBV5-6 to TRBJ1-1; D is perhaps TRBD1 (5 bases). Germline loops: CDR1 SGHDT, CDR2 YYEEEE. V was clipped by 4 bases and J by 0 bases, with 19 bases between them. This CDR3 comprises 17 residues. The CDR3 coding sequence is TGTGCCAGCAGCCAATTCGCAGGGCCTAGGTTGAACACTGAAGCTTTCTTT. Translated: CASSQFAGPRLNTEAFF.

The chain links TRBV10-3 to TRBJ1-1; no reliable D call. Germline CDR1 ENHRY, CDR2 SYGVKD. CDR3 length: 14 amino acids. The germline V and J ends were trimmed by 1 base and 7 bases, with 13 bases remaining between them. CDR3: CAISEYHGGREAFF. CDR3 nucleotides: TGTGCCATCAGTGAGTACCATGGAGGCCGTGAAGCTTTCTTT.

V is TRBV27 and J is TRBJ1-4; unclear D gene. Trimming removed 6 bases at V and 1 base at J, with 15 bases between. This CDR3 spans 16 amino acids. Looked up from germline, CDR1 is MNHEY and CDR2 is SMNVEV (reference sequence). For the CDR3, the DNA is TGTGCCAGCAGGGGAGGACGGGGAAAAACTAATGAAAAACTGTTTTTT. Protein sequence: CASRGGRGKTNEKLFF.

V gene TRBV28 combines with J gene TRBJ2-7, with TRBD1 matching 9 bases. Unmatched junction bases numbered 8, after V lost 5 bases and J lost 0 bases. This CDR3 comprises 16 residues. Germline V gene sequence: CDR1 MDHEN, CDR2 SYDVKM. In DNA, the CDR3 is TGTGCCAGCAGTCCCACAGGGGGCTTTAGCTCCTACGAGCAGTACGTC. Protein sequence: CASSPTGGFSSYEQYV.

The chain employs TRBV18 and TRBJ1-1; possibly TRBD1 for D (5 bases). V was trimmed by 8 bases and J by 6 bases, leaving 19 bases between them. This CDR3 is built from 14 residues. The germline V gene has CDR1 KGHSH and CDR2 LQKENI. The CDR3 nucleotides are TGTGCCAGCAACACCTTCAGGGAGGGACCTGAAGCTTTCTTT. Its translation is CASNTFREGPEAFF.

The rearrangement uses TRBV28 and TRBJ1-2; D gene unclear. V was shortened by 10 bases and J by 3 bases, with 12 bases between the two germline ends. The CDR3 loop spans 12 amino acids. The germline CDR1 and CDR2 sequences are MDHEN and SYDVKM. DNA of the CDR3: TGTGCCACCTTATTTATTTACTATGGCTACACCTTC. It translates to CATLFIYYGYTF.

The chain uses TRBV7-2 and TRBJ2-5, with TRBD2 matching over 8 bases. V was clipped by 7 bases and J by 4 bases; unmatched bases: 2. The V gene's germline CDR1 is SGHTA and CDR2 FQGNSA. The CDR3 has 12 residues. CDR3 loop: CASTTSGETQYF. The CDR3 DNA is TGTGCCAGCACAACTAGCGGAGAGACCCAGTACTTC. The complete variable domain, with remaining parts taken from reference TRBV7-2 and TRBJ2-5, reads GAGVSQSPSNKVTEKGKDVELRCDPISGHTALYWYRQSLGQGLEFLIYFQGNSAPDKSGLPSDRFSAERTGGSVSTLTIQRTQQEDSAVYLCASTTSGETQYFGPGTRLLVL.

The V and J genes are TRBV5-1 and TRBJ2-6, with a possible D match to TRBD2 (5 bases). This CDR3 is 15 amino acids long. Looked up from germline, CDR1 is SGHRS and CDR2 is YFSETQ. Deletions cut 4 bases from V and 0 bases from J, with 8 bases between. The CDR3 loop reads CASSEGISGANVLTF. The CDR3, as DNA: TGCGCCAGCAGCGAGGGTATCTCTGGGGCCAACGTCCTGACTTTC. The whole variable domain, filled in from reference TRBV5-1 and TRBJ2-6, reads KAGVTQTPRYLIKTRGQQVTLSCSPISGHRSVSWYQQTPGQGLQFLFEYFSETQRNKGNFPGRFSGRQFSNSRSEMNVSTLELGDSALYLCASSEGISGANVLTFGAGSRLTVL.

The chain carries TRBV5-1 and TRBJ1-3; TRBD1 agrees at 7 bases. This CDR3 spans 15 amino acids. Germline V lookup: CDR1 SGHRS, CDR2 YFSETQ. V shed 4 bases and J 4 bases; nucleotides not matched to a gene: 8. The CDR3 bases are TGCGCCAGCAGCGGGACGACGGACAGGGGAAACACCATATATTTT. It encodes CASSGTTDRGNTIYF.

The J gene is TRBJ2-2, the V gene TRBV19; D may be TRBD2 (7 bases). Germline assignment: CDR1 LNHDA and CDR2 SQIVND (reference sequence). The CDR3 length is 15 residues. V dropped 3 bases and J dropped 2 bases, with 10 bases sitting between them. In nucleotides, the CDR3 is TGTGCCAGTAGTATTCGGGGGGCAAACACCGGGGAGCTGTTTTTT. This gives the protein CASSIRGANTGELFF.

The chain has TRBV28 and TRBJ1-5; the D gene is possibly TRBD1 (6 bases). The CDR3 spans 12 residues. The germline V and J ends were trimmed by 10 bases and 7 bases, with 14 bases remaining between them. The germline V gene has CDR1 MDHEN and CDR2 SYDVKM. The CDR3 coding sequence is TGTGCCACCAGACAGGCAAGACAGCCCCAGCATTTT. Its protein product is CATRQARQPQHF.

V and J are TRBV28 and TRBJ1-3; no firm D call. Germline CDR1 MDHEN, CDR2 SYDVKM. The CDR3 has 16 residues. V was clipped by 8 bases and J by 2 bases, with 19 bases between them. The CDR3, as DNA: TGTGCCAGCTACTCCGTCGGGGATGGTCCTGGAAACACCATATATTTT. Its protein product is CASYSVGDGPGNTIYF.

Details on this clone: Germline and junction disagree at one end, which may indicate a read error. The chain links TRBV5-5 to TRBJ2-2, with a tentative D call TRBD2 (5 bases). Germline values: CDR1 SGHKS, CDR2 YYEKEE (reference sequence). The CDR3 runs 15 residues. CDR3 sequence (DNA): TGTGCCAGCAGCTTTTTGGGAGTAAACACCGAGGAGCTGTTTTTT. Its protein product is CASSFLGVNTEELFF.

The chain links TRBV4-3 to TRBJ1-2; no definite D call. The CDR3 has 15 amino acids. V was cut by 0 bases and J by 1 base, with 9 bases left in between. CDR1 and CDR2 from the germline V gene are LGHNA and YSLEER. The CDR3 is CASSQDLGNNYGYTF. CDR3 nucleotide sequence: TGCGCCAGCAGCCAAGATCTAGGCAATAACTATGGCTACACCTTC.

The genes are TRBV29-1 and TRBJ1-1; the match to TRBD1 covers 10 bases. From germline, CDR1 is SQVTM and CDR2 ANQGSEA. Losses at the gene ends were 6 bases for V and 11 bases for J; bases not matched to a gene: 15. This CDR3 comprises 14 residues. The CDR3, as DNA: TGCAGCGTCCAGAGGGCGGACAGGGGGGTATCGGCTTTCTTT. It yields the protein CSVQRADRGVSAFF.

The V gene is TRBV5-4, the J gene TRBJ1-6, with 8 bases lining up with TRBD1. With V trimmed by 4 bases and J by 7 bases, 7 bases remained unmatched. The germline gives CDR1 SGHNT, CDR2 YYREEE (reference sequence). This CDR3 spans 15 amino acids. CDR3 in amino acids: CASSPIRDRNSPLHF. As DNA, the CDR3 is TGTGCCAGCAGCCCGATCCGGGACAGGAATTCACCCCTCCACTTT.

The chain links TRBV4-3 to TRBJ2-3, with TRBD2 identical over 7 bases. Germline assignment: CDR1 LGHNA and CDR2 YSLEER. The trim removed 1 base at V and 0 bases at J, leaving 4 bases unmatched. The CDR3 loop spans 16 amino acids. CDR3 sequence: CASSQVPGGSTDTQYF. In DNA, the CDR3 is TGCGCCAGCAGCCAAGTCCCGGGGGGAAGCACAGATACGCAGTATTTT.

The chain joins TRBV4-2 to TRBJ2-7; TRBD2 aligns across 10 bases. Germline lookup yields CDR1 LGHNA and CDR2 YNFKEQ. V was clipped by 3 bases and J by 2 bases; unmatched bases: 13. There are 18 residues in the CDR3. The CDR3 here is CASSQDPGVAGGPYEQYF. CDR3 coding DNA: TGTGCCAGCAGCCAGGATCCGGGGGTAGCGGGGGGCCCCTACGAGCAGTACTTC.

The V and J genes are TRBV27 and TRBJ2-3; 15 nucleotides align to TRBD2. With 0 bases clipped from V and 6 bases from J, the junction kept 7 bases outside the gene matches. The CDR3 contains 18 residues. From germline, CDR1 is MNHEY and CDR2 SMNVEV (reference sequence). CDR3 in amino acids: CASSLSWTSGGAFDTQYF. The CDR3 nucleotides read TGTGCCAGCAGTTTATCCTGGACTAGCGGGGGGGCCTTCGATACGCAGTATTTT.

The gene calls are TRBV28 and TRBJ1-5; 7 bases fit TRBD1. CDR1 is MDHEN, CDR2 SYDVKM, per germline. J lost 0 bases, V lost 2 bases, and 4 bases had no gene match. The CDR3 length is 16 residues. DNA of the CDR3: TGTGCCAGCAGTTTAGGGACAGTTTATAGCAATCAGCCCCAGCATTTT. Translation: CASSLGTVYSNQPQHF.

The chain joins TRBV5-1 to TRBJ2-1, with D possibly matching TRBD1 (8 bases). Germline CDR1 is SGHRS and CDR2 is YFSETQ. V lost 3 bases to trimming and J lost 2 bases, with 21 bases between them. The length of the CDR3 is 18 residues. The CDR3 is CASSYRGGVTWTYNEQFF. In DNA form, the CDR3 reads TGCGCCAGCAGCTACAGGGGGGGCGTAACCTGGACCTACAATGAGCAGTTCTTC. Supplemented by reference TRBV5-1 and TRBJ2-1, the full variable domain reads KAGVTQTPRYLIKTRGQQVTLSCSPISGHRSVSWYQQTPGQGLQFLFEYFSETQRNKGNFPGRFSGRQFSNSRSEMNVSTLELGDSALYLCASSYRGGVTWTYNEQFFGPGTRLTVL.

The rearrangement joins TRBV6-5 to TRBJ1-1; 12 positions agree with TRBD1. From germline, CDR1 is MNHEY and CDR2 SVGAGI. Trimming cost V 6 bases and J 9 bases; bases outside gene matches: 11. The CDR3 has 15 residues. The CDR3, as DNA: TGTGCCAGCAGAACTCCTTCCGGGACAGGGGGCCAAGCTTTCTTT. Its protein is CASRTPSGTGGQAFF.

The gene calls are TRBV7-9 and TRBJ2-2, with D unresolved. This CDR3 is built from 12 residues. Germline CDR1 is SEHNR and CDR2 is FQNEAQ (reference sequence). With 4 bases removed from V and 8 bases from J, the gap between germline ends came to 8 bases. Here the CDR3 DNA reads TGTGCCAGCAGCTCCTTTTTTGGGGAGCTGTTTTTT. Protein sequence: CASSSFFGELFF.

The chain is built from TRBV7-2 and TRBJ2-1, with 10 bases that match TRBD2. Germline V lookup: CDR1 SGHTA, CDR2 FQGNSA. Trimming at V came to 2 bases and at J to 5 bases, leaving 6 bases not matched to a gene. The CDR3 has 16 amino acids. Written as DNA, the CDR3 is TGTGCCAGCAGCTTATTAGGCCTAGCGGGGGACAATGAGCAGTTCTTC. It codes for CASSLLGLAGDNEQFF.